This paragraph reports one T cell receptor beta chain. The data belong to a study of blood T cell repertoires in COVID-19. Across the whole study: Spain, Italy and the United States supplied samples that represented acute and convalescent COVID-19. T cells, B-cell-depleted T cells, or PBMCs supplied cDNA or gDNA.

The method was immunoSEQ multiplex PCR; TCRdb's version includes in-frame clones alone and lacks a portion of them. This sample carries 240,000 or so clones, roughly nine tenths of them seen once, and the ten largest clones take less than 8%. This CDR3 is 13 amino acids long. The germline V gene has CDR1 SGHTA and CDR2 FQGNSA. V shed 2 bases and J shed 6 bases, with 8 bases lying between them. This TCR was recovered from a man aged 60-69 years with acute or convalescent COVID-19. Sequences were obtained from peripheral blood. The chain carries TRBV7-2 and TRBJ2-1; D is uncertain. CDR3 nucleotide sequence: TGTGCCAGCAGCTTACGCGTGTTCAATGAGCAGTTCTTC. It translates to CASSLRVFNEQFF.